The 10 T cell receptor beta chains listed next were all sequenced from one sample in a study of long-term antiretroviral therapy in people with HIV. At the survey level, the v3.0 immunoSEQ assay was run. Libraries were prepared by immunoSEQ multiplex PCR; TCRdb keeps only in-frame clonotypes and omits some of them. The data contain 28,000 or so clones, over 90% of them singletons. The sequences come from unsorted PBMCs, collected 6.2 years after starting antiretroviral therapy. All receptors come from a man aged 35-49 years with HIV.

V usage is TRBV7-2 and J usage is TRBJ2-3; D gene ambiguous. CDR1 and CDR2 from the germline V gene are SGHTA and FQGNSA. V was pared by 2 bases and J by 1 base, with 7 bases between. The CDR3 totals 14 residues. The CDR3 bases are TGTGCCAGCAGCTTATCCAGGCGCACAGATACGCAGTATTTT. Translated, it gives CASSLSRRTDTQYF.

This CDR3 reads CSVRSHGDGYTF. The CDR3 coding sequence is TGCAGCGTTCGGTCCCATGGGGATGGCTACACCTTC. This sequence joins TRBV29-1 and TRBJ1-2; no reliable D call. Germline V gene data show CDR1 as SQVTM and CDR2 as ANQGSEA. Trimming left V 5 bases short and J 6 bases short, with 13 bases between. The CDR3 spans 12 residues.

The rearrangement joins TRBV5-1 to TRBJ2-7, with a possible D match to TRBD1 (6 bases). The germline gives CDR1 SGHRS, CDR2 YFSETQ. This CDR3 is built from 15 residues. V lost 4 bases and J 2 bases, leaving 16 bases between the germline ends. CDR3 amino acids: CASSTGLGVPYEQYF. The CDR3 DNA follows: TGCGCCAGCAGCACAGGGTTGGGGGTTCCCTACGAGCAGTACTTC.

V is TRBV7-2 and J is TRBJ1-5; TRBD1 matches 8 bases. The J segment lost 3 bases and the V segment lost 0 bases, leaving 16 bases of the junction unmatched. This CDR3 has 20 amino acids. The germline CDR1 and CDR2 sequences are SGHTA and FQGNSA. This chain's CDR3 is CASSLARSTGQGGFNQPQHF. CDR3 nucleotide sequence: TGTGCCAGCAGCTTAGCGAGGTCTACCGGACAGGGAGGCTTCAATCAGCCCCAGCATTTT.

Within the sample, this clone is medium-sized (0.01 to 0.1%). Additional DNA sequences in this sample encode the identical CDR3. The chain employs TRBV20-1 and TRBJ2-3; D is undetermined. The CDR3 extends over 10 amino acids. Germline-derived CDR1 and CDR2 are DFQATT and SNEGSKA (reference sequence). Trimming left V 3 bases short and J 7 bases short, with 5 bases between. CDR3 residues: CSASDHTQYF. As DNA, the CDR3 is TGCAGTGCTAGTGATCATACGCAGTATTTT.

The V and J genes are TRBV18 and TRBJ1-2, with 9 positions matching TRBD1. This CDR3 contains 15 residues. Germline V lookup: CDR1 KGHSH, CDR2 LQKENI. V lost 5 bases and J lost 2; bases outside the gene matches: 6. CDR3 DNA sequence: TGTGCCAGCTCAACGGACAGGGGACTCAACTATGGCTACACCTTC. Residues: CASSTDRGLNYGYTF.

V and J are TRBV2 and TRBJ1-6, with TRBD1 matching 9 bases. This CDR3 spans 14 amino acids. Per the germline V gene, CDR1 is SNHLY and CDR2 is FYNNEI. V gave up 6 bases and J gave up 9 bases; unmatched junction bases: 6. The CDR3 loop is CASSEQGATSPLHF. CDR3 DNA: TGTGCCAGCAGCGAACAGGGGGCCACTTCACCCCTCCACTTT.

CDR3 loop: CASSWGQVEETQYF. Here the CDR3 DNA reads TGCGCCAGCAGCTGGGGACAGGTGGAGGAGACCCAGTACTTC. The chain has TRBV5-1 and TRBJ2-5, with TRBD1 matching 8 bases. This CDR3 spans 14 amino acids. Germline CDR1 SGHRS, CDR2 YFSETQ. J lost 5 bases, V lost 3 bases, and 6 bases had no gene match.

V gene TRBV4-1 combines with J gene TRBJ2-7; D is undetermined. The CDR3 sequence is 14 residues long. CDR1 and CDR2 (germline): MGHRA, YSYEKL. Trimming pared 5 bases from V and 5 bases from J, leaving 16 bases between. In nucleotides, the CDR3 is TGCGCCAGCAGCGAACCGAGTGTAATCGACGAGCAGTACTTC. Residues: CASSEPSVIDEQYF.

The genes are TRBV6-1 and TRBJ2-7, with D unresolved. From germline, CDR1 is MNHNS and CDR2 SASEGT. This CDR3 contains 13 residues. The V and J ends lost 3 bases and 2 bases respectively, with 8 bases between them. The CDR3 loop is CASSERPTYEQYF. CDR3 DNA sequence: TGTGCCAGCAGTGAGCGGCCGACCTACGAGCAGTACTTC.